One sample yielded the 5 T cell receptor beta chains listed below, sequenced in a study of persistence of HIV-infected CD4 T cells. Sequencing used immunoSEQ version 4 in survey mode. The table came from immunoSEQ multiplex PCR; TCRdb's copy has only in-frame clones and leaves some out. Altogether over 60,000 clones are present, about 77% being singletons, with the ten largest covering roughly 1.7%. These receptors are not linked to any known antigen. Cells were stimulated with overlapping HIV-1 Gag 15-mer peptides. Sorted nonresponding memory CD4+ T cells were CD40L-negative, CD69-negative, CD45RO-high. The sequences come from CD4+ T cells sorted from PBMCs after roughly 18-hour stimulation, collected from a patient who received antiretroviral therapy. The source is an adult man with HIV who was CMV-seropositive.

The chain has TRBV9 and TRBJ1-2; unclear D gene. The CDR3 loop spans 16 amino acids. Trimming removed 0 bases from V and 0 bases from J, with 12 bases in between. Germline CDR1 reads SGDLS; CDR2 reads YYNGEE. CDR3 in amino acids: CASSVGLREANYGYTF. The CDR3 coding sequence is TGTGCCAGCAGCGTAGGTCTGCGAGAAGCTAACTATGGCTACACCTTC.

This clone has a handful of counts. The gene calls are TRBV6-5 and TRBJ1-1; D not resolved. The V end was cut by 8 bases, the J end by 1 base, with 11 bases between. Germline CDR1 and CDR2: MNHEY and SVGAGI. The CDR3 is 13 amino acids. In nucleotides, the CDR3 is TGTGCCAGCGCGGGATTAGAGAACACTGAAGCTTTCTTT. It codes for CASAGLENTEAFF.

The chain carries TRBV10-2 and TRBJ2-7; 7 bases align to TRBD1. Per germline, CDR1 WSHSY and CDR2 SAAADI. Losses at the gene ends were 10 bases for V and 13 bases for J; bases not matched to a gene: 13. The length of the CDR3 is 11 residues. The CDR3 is CAILTGHEIYF. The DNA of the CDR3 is TGCGCCATCCTGACAGGGCATGAAATTTACTTC.

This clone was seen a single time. CDR3 loop: CASSPPGGFGNTIYF. The CDR3 DNA is TGTGCCAGCAGCCCCCCGGGCGGCTTTGGAAACACCATATATTTT. This chain links TRBV3-1 (or the pseudogene TRBV3-2) with TRBJ1-3; D is uncertain. V gave up 4 bases and J gave up 3 bases, with 13 bases separating them. This CDR3 is 15 amino acids long. Germline CDR1 reads LGHDT; CDR2 reads YNNKEL (reference sequence).

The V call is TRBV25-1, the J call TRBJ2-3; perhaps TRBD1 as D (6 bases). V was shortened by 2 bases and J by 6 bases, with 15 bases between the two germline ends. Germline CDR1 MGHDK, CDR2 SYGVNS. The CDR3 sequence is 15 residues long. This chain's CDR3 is CASSERGTHGDTQYF. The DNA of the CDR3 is TGTGCCAGCAGTGAAAGGGGGACACACGGGGATACGCAGTATTTT. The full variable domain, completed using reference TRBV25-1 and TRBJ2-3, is EADIYQTPRYLVIGTGKKITLECSQTMGHDKMYWYQQDPGMELHLIHYSYGVNSTEKGDLSSESTVSRIRTEHFPLTLESARPSHTSQYLCASSERGTHGDTQYFGPGTRLTVL.